This T cell receptor (beta chain) came from a study of PD-L1 blockade in urothelial cancer. Study-wide findings and caveats: Durable-benefit patients had greater expansion of tumor-associated blood clones at 3 weeks.

Regarding this clone: As yet, its antigen is unknown.

TCRdb keeps only in-frame clones here, not all; method: immunoSEQ multiplex PCR. The data show 85,000 to 95,000 clones, 90% seen once. V lost 0 bases to trimming and J lost 2 bases, with 10 bases between them. Germline-derived CDR1 and CDR2 are LGHNA and YNFKEQ. The CDR3 is made up of 15 amino acids. Described time point: pretreatment peripheral blood. Patient sample counts ranged from 1 to 8, pretreatment and on-treatment. The origin of this receptor is a man between 60 and 70 years old with urothelial cancer. The sample consisted of PBMCs, taken around atezolizumab (anti-PD-L1) treatment. The chain couples TRBV4-2 to TRBJ2-5; D might be TRBD2 (5 bases). In DNA, the CDR3 is TGTGCCAGCAGCCAAGAAGTCGGCGGGCAAGAGACCCAGTACTTC. This sequence encodes CASSQEVGGQETQYF.